This T cell receptor (beta chain) was obtained from a study of T-cell reconstitution after alpha-beta-depleted transplantation in children listed by TCRdb under 2016. Regarding the study in general: Using TCR repertoire profiling, the study followed T-cell immune reconstitution in a quantitative way in children after TCRalphabeta/CD19-depleted allogeneic hematopoietic cell transplantation.

The CDR3 has 14 amino acids, counting the end cysteine and phenylalanine. Only the CDR3 portion is preserved as DNA: 42 bases, with reading frame beginning at the first base. V and J are truncated by 4 bases and 2 bases respectively, leaving an intervening sequence of 12 bases. CDR1 is given as LGHNA and CDR2 as YNFKEQ, both from the germline V gene. Worth noting for this clonotype: The antigen this receptor binds is unknown. Per-base qualities were not stored, and no clone one base away is much larger.

The sample's treatment or condition label, in plain terms: allogeneic hematopoietic cell transplantation with graft depleted of TCRalphabeta T cells and CD19 B cells. The children who served as transplant recipients had been given grafts of TCRalphabeta/CD19-depleted allogeneic hematopoietic cells. General conclusions and limits of the study: Hyperexpanded clone frequencies declined over subsequent months; after one year, T-cell counts and TCRbeta diversity were mostly attributed to newly produced T cells. In some patients, the high TCRbeta diversity seen at day 60 was put down to recipient T cells and intrathymic progenitors that had survived conditioning. About two months after transplant, the apparently early recovery of alphabetaT-cell counts reportedly depended on just several hundred clones that had expanded rapidly and came from non-depleted graft cells.

Library method: PCR. The sequencer listed for this sample is Illumina HiSeq 2500. TCR library preparation used molecular barcoding, with unique molecular identifiers applied to normalize quantification of the TCRbeta repertoire. TCRdb applied fastp at Q25 and MiXCR to the public reads, then kept only in-frame beta chains. Under each unique CDR3 protein, matching rows form one entry showing the most common genes and DNA. The sample table holds around 300,000 distinct CDR3 sequences, of which about 9.9% were seen once. About 25% of the sample lies in the top ten. Recombination linked TRBV4-2 to TRBJ2-7; the D gene is not confidently resolved. Sequenced here: peripheral blood, sampled 180 days after TCRalphabeta/CD19-depleted stem cell transplant. This clonotype was obtained from a male patient between 2 and 10 years old who had a stem cell transplant for chronic granulomatous disease, so the T cells may come from the graft donor. Read as DNA, the sequence is TGTGCCAGCAGCCGATTCGACGGTGCCTACGAGCAGTACTTC. Translated, this is CASSRFDGAYEQYF.